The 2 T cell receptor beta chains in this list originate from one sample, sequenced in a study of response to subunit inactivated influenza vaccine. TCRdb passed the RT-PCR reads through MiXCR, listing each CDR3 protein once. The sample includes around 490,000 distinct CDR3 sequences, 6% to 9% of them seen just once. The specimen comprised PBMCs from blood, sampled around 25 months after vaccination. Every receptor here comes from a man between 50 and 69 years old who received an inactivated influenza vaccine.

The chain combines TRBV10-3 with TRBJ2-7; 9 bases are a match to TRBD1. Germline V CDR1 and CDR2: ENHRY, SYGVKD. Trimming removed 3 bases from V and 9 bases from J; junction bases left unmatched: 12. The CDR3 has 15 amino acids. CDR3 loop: CAISDRPGQGFVQYF. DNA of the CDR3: TGTGCCATCAGTGATAGACCGGGACAGGGCTTTGTGCAGTACTTC.

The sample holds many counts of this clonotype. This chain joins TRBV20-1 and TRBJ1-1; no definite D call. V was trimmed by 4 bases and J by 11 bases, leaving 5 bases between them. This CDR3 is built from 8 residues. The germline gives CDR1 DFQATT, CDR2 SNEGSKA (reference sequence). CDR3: CSANWAFF. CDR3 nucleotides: TGCAGTGCTAATTGGGCTTTCTTT.